Below, 13 T cell receptor beta chains from the same sample are listed, as sequenced in a study of beta chain features in type 1 diabetes. Study-wide findings and caveats: Moderate but significant shortening of TCRB CDR3s was recorded in all four CD4+ subsets from Type 1 diabetes patients.

Antigens for these TCRs are unknown. Isolated RNA was reverse transcribed in full, so expressed TCRB transcripts were sequenced. Sequenced by immunoSEQ multiplex PCR; TCRdb stores in-frame clones only, minus some. The data hold 310,000 or so clones, with approximately 9.7% observed a single time. Sequenced input: central memory CD4+ T cells from blood. These receptors were collected from a man younger than 40 with type 1 diabetes.

This chain links TRBV9 with TRBJ1-2; D gene ambiguous. V lost 0 bases to trimming and J lost 8 bases, with 14 bases between them. The CDR3 is 14 amino acids. The germline V gene encodes CDR1 SGDLS and CDR2 YYNGEE. CDR3 amino acids: CASSVGEPAAGYTF. For the CDR3, the DNA is TGTGCCAGCAGCGTAGGAGAGCCCGCCGCAGGCTACACCTTC.

This clone was picked up a small number of times. The genes are TRBV7-2 and TRBJ1-5; D is perhaps TRBD1 (6 bases). The CDR3 is 15 residues long. Trimming removed 5 bases from V and 7 bases from J, with 18 bases in between. From germline, CDR1 is SGHTA and CDR2 FQGNSA. Written as DNA, the CDR3 is TGTGCCAGCAGCGAACAGGGAGAACGAGGCCAGCCCCAGCATTTT. It specifies CASSEQGERGQPQHF. Together with reference TRBV7-2 and TRBJ1-5, the CDR3 gives the full variable domain: GAGVSQSPSNKVTEKGKDVELRCDPISGHTALYWYRQSLGQGLEFLIYFQGNSAPDKSGLPSDRFSAERTGGSVSTLTIQRTQQEDSAVYLCASSEQGERGQPQHFGDGTRLSIL.

The rearrangement links TRBV9 to TRBJ2-1; 12 bases agree with TRBD2. This CDR3 has 20 amino acids. Germline CDR1 is SGDLS and CDR2 is YYNGEE. J gave up 3 bases and V 0 bases, and 13 bases lay outside the gene matches. The CDR3 bases are TGTGCCAGCAGCGTAGGTCTCCCCGCTAGCGGGGGGGATATCTACAATGAGCAGTTCTTC. It yields the protein CASSVGLPASGGDIYNEQFF.

The table lists this clone with a count of one. The rearrangement links TRBV19 to TRBJ1-5, with a possible D match to TRBD1 (6 bases). V gave up 5 bases and J gave up 2 bases, with 16 bases separating them. The CDR3 length is 16 residues. The V gene's germline CDR1 is LNHDA and CDR2 SQIVND (reference sequence). CDR3 bases: TGTGCCAGTAGTGGTGATTCCAGGGGCGGCAATCAGCCCCAGCATTTT. Encoded protein: CASSGDSRGGNQPQHF.

This clone showed up just a few times. The chain carries TRBV9 and TRBJ2-3; D is possibly TRBD1 (5 bases). The CDR3 sequence is 15 residues long. The V gene lost 2 bases and the J gene lost 3 bases, with 13 bases spanning the gap. CDR1 and CDR2 from the germline V gene are SGDLS and YYNGEE. The CDR3 DNA reads as TGTGCCAGCAGCGTTGGACACCGGTGGACAGATACGCAGTATTTT. As protein: CASSVGHRWTDTQYF.

This clone was seen at least ten times. V usage is TRBV21-1 and J usage is TRBJ1-2. TRBV21-1 is shown as a pseudogene. The CDR3 runs to 14 residues. The CDR3 DNA is TGTGCCAGCAGCTCCCAGGGGAGGGGCTACGGCTACACCTTC. Its protein is CASSSQGRGYGYTF.

The V gene is TRBV5-4, the J gene TRBJ1-5; D remains ambiguous. CDR1 and CDR2 from the germline V gene are SGHNT and YYREEE (reference sequence). V was pared by 0 bases and J by 1 base, with 11 bases between. This CDR3 is 16 amino acids long. CDR3 coding DNA: TGTGCCAGCAGCTTGGCGACGGTTTGGAGCAATCAGCCCCAGCATTTT. Protein: CASSLATVWSNQPQHF.

A few counts support this clone. The J gene is TRBJ2-1, the V gene TRBV18, with D possibly being TRBD2 (7 bases). Trimming cost V 3 bases and J 6 bases, with 9 bases left between them. This CDR3 has 13 amino acids. CDR1 is KGHSH and CDR2 is LQKENI in the germline V gene. CDR3 protein: CASSPGGRNEQFF. The CDR3 region has the DNA TGTGCCAGCTCACCGGGGGGGCGCAATGAGCAGTTCTTC.

V usage is TRBV15 and J usage is TRBJ1-1; 8 bases line up with TRBD1. This CDR3 has 17 amino acids. CDR1 and CDR2 from the germline V gene are LNHNV and YYDKDF (reference sequence). The ends lost 5 bases at V and 0 bases at J; junction bases unmatched: 11. In DNA form, the CDR3 reads TGTGCCACCAGCGCGTCCCAGGGGGCTTCCATGAACACTGAAGCTTTCTTT. Translated: CATSASQGASMNTEAFF.

The chain carries TRBV5-4 and TRBJ1-6; D is possibly TRBD1 (5 bases). V was shortened by 4 bases and J by 7 bases, with 12 bases between the two germline ends. CDR1 is SGHNT, CDR2 YYREEE, per germline (reference sequence). The length of the CDR3 is 14 residues. The CDR3 reads CASSVTVLNSPLHF. The CDR3 nucleotides are TGTGCCAGCAGCGTGACAGTCCTCAATTCACCCCTCCACTTT.

The sample holds a few counts of this clone. The V and J genes are TRBV4-3 and TRBJ2-7; the D is unclear. This CDR3 is 11 amino acids long. The V gene's germline CDR1 is LGHNA and CDR2 YSLEER. The V end was cut by 4 bases, the J end by 1 base, with 2 bases between. CDR3 nucleotide sequence: TGCGCCAGCAGCCCTTCCTACGAGCAGTACTTC. Its translation: CASSPSYEQYF.

This clone was counted between two and nine times. The chain links TRBV11-2 to TRBJ2-7, with unresolved D. Germline CDR1 and CDR2: SGHAT and FQNNGV. Trimming took off 1 base at V and 6 bases at J, with 16 bases between the two ends. This CDR3 comprises 15 residues. In DNA, the CDR3 is TGTGCCAGCAGCTTAGTCATGTCCCGATTTGGCGAGCAGTACTTC. It specifies CASSLVMSRFGEQYF.

A few counts support this clone. The chain has TRBV4-3 and TRBJ2-1; 15 positions agree with TRBD2. The V segment lost 1 base and the J segment 6 bases; nucleotides outside the gene matches: 4. Per germline, CDR1 LGHNA and CDR2 YSLEER. The CDR3 contains 17 residues. DNA for the CDR3: TGCGCCAGCAGCCAAGGTTGGACTAGCGGGGGGGCCAATGAGCAGTTCTTC. Translation gives CASSQGWTSGGANEQFF.